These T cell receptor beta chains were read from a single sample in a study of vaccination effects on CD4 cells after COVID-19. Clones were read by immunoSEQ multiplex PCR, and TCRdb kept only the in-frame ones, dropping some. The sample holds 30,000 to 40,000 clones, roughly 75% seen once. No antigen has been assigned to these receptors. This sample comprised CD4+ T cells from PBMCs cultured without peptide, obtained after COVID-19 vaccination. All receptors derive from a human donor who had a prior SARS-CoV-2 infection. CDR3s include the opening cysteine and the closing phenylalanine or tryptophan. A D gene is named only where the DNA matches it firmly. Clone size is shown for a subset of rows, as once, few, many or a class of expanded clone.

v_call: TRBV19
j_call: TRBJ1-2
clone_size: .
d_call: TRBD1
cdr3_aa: CASSTSMGQGRDGYTF
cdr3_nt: TGTGCCAGTAGTACCTCGATGGGACAGGGGAGAGATGGCTACACCTTC

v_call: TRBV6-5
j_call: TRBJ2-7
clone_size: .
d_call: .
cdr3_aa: CASRWDDSYEQYF
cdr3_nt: TGTGCCAGCCGTTGGGACGACTCCTACGAGCAGTACTTC

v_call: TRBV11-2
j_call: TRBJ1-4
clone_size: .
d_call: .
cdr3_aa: CASSPAGTLREKLFF
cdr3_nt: TGTGCCAGCAGCCCGGCCGGGACGCTGAGGGAAAAACTGTTTTTT

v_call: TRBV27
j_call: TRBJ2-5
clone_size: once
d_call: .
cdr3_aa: CASYTNGVMHF
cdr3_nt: TGTGCCAGCTACACCAACGGGGTTATGCACTTC

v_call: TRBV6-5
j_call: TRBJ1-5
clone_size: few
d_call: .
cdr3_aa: CASSYSWGIRDQPQHF
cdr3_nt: TGTGCCAGCAGTTACAGTTGGGGAATTAGGGATCAGCCCCAGCATTTT

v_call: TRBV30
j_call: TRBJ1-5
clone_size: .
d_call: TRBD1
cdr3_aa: CAGMTGKSNQPQHF
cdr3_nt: TGTGCCGGAATGACAGGGAAGAGCAATCAGCCCCAGCATTTT

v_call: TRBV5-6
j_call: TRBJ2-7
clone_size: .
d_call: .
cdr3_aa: CASSRDWPYEQYF
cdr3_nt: TGTGCCAGCAGCCGGGACTGGCCTTACGAGCAGTACTTC

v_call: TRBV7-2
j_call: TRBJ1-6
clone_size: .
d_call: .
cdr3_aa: CASSPSGRWDSPLHF
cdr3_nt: TGTGCCAGCAGCCCCTCGGGACGGTGGGATTCACCCCTCCACTTT

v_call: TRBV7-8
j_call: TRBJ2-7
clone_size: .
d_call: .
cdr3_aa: CASSRNRDFYEQYF
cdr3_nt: TGTGCCAGCAGCCGGAATAGGGACTTCTACGAGCAGTACTTC

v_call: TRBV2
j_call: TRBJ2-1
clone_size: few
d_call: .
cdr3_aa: CASRITDGYNEQFF
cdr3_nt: TGTGCCAGCCGGATAACGGACGGCTACAATGAGCAGTTCTTC

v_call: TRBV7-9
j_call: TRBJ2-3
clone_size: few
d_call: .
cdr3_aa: CASSLSRGTSTDTQYF
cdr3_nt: TGTGCCAGCAGCTTATCGCGCGGGACTAGCACAGATACGCAGTATTTT

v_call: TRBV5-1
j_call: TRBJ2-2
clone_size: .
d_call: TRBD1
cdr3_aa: CASSWGGQGPNTGELFF
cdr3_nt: TGCGCCAGCAGCTGGGGGGGACAGGGGCCGAACACCGGGGAGCTGTTTTTT

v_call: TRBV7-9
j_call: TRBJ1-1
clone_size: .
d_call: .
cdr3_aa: CASSLDTLYTEAFF
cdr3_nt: TGTGCCAGCAGCTTGGACACGCTGTACACTGAAGCTTTCTTT

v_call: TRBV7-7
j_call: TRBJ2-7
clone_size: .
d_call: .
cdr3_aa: CASSPSPGRTNYEQYF
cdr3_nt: TGTGCTAGCAGCCCTAGCCCGGGCAGAACAAACTACGAGCAGTACTTC

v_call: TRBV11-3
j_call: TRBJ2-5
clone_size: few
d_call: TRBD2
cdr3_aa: CATAGGQAKETQYF
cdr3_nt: TGTGCCACTGCGGGGGGGCAGGCCAAGGAGACCCAGTACTTC

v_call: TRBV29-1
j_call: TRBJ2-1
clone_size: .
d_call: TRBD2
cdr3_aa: CSVRTSGGAEGEQFF
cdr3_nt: TGCAGCGTACGGACTAGCGGGGGGGCGGAGGGTGAGCAGTTCTTC

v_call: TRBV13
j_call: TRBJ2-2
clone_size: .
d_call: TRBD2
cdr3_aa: CASSTQRGGHYANTGELFF
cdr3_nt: TGTGCCAGCAGCACCCAGCGGGGGGGGCACTACGCGAACACCGGGGAGCTGTTTTTT

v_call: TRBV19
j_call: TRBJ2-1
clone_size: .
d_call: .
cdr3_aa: CASQVERSPYNEQFF
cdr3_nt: TGTGCCAGTCAAGTTGAGCGGAGCCCCTACAATGAGCAGTTCTTC

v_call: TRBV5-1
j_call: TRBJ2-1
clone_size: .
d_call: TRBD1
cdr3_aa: CASSTQPGQTLF
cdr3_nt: TGCGCCAGCAGCACCCAACCGGGACAGACTCTCTTC

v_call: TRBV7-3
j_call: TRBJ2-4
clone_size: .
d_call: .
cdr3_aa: CASSLVAGAGNIQYF
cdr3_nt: TGTGCCAGCAGCTTAGTGGCGGGGGCCGGGAACATTCAGTACTTC

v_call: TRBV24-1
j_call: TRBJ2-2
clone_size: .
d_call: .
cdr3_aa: CATRAPTGELFF
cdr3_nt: TGTGCCACCAGGGCGCCCACCGGGGAGCTGTTTTTT

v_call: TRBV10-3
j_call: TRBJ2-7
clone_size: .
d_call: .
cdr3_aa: CAISSTINVYF
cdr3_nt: TGTGCCATCAGTTCGACTATCAATGTCTACTTC

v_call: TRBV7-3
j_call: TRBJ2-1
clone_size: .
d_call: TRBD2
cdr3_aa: CASSPMTSGEQFF
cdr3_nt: TGTGCCAGCAGCCCTATGACTAGCGGGGAGCAGTTCTTC

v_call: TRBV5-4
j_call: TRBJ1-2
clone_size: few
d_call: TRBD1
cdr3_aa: CASSVGGQGYGYTF
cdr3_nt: TGTGCCAGCAGCGTGGGGGGACAGGGGTATGGCTACACCTTC

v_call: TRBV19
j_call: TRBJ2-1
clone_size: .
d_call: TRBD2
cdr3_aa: CASSIVGGSSYNEQFF
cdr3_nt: TGTGCCAGTAGTATAGTTGGCGGGAGCTCCTACAATGAGCAGTTCTTC

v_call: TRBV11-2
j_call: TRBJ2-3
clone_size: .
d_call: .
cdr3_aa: CASSLGAPDTQYF
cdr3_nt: TGTGCCAGCAGCTTAGGTGCCCCAGATACGCAGTATTTT

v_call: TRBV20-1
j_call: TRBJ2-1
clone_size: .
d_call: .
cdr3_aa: CSAYTPNEQFF
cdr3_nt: TGCAGTGCTTACACTCCAAATGAGCAGTTCTTC

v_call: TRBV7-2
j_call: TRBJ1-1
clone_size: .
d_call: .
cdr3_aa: CASSRTYTEAFF
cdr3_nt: TGTGCCAGCAGCCGGACGTACACTGAAGCTTTCTTT

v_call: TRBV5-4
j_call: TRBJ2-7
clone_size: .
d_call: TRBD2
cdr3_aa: CASSLGTSGGNYEQYF
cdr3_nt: TGTGCCAGCAGCTTGGGAACTAGCGGGGGAAATTACGAGCAGTACTTC

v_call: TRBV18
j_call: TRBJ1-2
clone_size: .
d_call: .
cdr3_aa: CASSPSPGLRNYGYTF
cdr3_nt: TGTGCCAGCTCACCATCCCCAGGGCTGCGAAACTATGGCTACACCTTC

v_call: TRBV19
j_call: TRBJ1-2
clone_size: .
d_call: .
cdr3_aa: CASQHSPNYGYTF
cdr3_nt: TGTGCCAGCCAACACAGCCCTAACTATGGCTACACCTTC

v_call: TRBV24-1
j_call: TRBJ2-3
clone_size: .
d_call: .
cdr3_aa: CATSYGPSTDTQYF
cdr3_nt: TGTGCCACCAGTTACGGACCTAGCACAGATACGCAGTATTTT

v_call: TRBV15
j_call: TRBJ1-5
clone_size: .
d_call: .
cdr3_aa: CATSRGALGPQHF
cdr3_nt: TGTGCCACCAGCAGAGGGGCTTTGGGGCCCCAGCATTTT

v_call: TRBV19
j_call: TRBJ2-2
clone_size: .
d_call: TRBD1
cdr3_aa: CASRNRGQTGELFF
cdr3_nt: TGTGCCAGTAGGAACAGGGGGCAGACCGGGGAGCTGTTTTTT

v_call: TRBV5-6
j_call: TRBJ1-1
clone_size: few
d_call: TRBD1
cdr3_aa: CASSRDRVSEAFF
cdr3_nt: TGTGCCAGCAGCCGAGACAGGGTCTCTGAAGCTTTCTTT

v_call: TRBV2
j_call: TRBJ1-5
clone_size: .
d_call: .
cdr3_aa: CASSEPLGRDSNQPQHF
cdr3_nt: TGTGCCAGCAGTGAACCCCTGGGACGGGATAGCAATCAGCCCCAGCATTTT

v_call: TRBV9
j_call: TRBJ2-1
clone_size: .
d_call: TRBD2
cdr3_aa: CASSLGLAENNEQFF
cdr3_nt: TGTGCCAGCAGCCTGGGACTAGCGGAAAACAATGAGCAGTTCTTC

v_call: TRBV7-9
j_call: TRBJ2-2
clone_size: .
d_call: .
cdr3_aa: CASSLGGPSLEGELFF
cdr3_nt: TGTGCCAGCAGTTTAGGGGGACCCTCATTAGAAGGGGAGCTGTTTTTT

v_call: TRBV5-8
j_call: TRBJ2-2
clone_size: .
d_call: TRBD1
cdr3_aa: CASSLKDRDAGELFF
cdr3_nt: TGTGCCAGCAGCTTGAAGGACAGGGATGCCGGGGAGCTGTTTTTT

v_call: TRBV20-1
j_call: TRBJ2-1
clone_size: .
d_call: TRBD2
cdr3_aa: CSAGASGRSNEQFF
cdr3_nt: TGCAGTGCTGGTGCTAGCGGGAGGTCCAATGAGCAGTTCTTC

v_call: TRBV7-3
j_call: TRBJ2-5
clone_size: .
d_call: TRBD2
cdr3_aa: CASSLFPAGAQETQYF
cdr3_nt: TGTGCCAGCAGCTTATTCCCAGCGGGGGCACAAGAGACCCAGTACTTC

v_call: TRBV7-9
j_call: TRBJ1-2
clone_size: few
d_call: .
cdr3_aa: CASSPSYGYTF
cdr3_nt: TGTGCCAGCAGCCCGTCATATGGCTACACCTTC

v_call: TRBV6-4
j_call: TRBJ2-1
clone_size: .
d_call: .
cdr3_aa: CASSDELYHEQFF
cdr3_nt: TGTGCCAGCAGTGACGAATTATACCATGAGCAGTTCTTC

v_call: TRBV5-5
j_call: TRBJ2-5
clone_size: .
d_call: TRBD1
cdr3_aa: CASSYSTGGTETQYF
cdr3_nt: TGTGCCAGCAGTTACTCCACAGGGGGCACAGAGACCCAGTACTTC

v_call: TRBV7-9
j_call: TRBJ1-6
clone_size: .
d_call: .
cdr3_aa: CASSQWAQGRSYNSPLHF
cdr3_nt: TGTGCCAGCAGCCAGTGGGCCCAGGGACGGTCCTATAATTCACCCCTCCACTTT